Below, 24 T cell receptor beta chains from the same sample are listed, as sequenced in a study of CD8+ T cells in alopecia areata. TCR sequencing used cDNA made by reverse transcription of extracted RNA. The repertoire was sequenced with immunoSEQ multiplex PCR; TCRdb's copy has only in-frame clones and lacks some. The table records fewer than 250,000 clones, around 64% of them present only once. The treatment is: oral pan-JAK inhibitor, 5-10 mg twice daily. Sequences were derived from CD4+ T cells sorted from blood, sampled between weeks 47 and 50, from a patient treated with tofacitinib. The receptors here all came from a human donor with alopecia areata.

V gene TRBV10-2 combines with J gene TRBJ2-7; D is unclear. Deletions cut 2 bases from V and 7 bases from J, with 9 bases between. The germline V gene has CDR1 WSHSY and CDR2 SAAADI. The CDR3 has 12 residues. For the CDR3, the DNA is TGCGCCAGCAGTGAGGGGTACGGGGAGCAGTACTTC. Protein: CASSEGYGEQYF.

V gene TRBV7-2 combines with J gene TRBJ1-2; D possibly corresponds to TRBD1 (5 bases). CDR1 is SGHTA and CDR2 is FQGNSA in the germline V gene. The CDR3 has 14 amino acids. V was pared by 1 base and J by 5 bases, with 11 bases between. CDR3 protein: CASSLVQAEYGYTF. The CDR3 region has the DNA TGTGCCAGCAGCTTAGTACAGGCAGAGTATGGCTACACCTTC.

V usage is TRBV20-1 and J usage is TRBJ2-3, with D unclear. Germline V gene lookup returns CDR1 DFQATT and CDR2 SNEGSKA (reference sequence). Between the trimmed V and J ends, which lost 6 bases and 9 bases, there was a span of 13 bases. There are 11 residues in the CDR3. The CDR3 bases are TGCAGTGCCCAGGCTCCGGTCACGCAGTATTTT. It encodes CSAQAPVTQYF.

This chain uses TRBV6-5 with TRBJ1-2; possibly TRBD1 for D (5 bases). The CDR3 is made up of 13 amino acids. The V end lost 0 bases, the J end lost 8 bases, and 10 bases lay between the germline ends. Germline V gives CDR1 MNHEY, CDR2 SVGAGI. CDR3 DNA: TGTGCCAGCAGTTACTCGTACAGGCTGGGCTACACCTTC. Amino acids: CASSYSYRLGYTF.

The rearrangement uses TRBV27 and TRBJ2-4; tentatively, D is TRBD1 or TRBD2 (6 bases each). V lost 4 bases and J 5 bases, leaving 15 bases between the germline ends. The CDR3 is 15 amino acids. The germline V gene has CDR1 MNHEY and CDR2 SMNVEV (reference sequence). The DNA of the CDR3 is TGTGCCAGCAGTTCGCGATTGGAGGGGGAAAACATTCAGTACTTC. As protein: CASSSRLEGENIQYF.

Turning to this clone: Other DNA variants within this sample encode the same CDR3. This sequence joins TRBV29-1 and TRBJ1-1; no definite D call. Deletions cut 3 bases from V and 1 base from J, with 6 bases between. Germline CDR1 is SQVTM and CDR2 is ANQGSEA. CDR3 size: 12 residues. Here the CDR3 DNA reads TGCAGCGTTGAGGGGTGGAACACTGAAGCTTTCTTT. Protein product: CSVEGWNTEAFF.

Only a few counts were recorded for this clone. The CDR3 sequence: CASSFQDHGYTF. DNA of the CDR3: TGTGCCAGCAGTTTCCAGGATCATGGCTACACCTTC. The gene calls are TRBV6-6 and TRBJ1-2, with no clear D. V gave up 4 bases and J gave up 6 bases, with 9 bases separating them. In germline, CDR1 is MNHNY, CDR2 SVGAGI (reference sequence). The CDR3 is 12 amino acids.

This sequence joins TRBV5-1 and TRBJ1-5; perhaps TRBD1 as D (6 bases). The V gene lost 5 bases and the J gene lost 2 bases, with 17 bases spanning the gap. This CDR3 comprises 16 residues. Germline CDR1 and CDR2: SGHRS and YFSETQ. CDR3 protein: CASSPGGGMGNQPQHF. The DNA for the CDR3 is TGCGCCAGCAGTCCGGGAGGGGGAATGGGCAATCAGCCCCAGCATTTT.

The rearrangement joins TRBV10-1 to TRBJ1-5; D gene ambiguous. V was trimmed by 6 bases and J by 3 bases, leaving 9 bases between them. The CDR3 is 13 residues long. Germline-derived CDR1 and CDR2 are WNHNN and SYGVQD (reference sequence). The CDR3: CASSSALNQPQHF. DNA of the CDR3: TGCGCCAGCAGCTCGGCCCTCAATCAGCCCCAGCATTTT.

The V and J genes are TRBV29-1 and TRBJ2-7, with a tentative D call TRBD2 (5 bases). Germline lookup yields CDR1 SQVTM and CDR2 ANQGSEA. The CDR3 contains 13 residues. Trimming took off 7 bases at V and 3 bases at J, with 16 bases between the two ends. CDR3 residues: CSARGLYFYEQYF. CDR3 DNA sequence: TGCAGCGCCCGCGGGCTCTACTTCTACGAGCAGTACTTC.

This clone is a singleton in its sample. Mismatch with germline at one junction end may stem from a read error. The V gene is TRBV27, the J gene TRBJ2-2, with D hard to call. The CDR3 sequence is 18 residues long. In germline, CDR1 is MNHEY, CDR2 SMNVEV (reference sequence). Here the CDR3 reads CASSLDVNEIANAGELFF. The CDR3 bases are TGTGCCAGCAGTCTAGATGTGAACGAGATTGCGAACGCCGGGGAGCTGTTTTTT.

This rearrangement joins TRBV19 to TRBJ2-1; D perhaps matches TRBD1 (5 bases). The CDR3 has 13 amino acids. Trimming removed 4 bases at V and 4 bases at J, with 8 bases between. Looked up from germline, CDR1 is LNHDA and CDR2 is SQIVND (reference sequence). The DNA of the CDR3 is TGTGCCAGTAGTAAAGGGGCTTACAATGAGCAGTTCTTC. Protein product: CASSKGAYNEQFF. The complete variable domain, with remaining parts taken from reference TRBV19 and TRBJ2-1, reads DGGITQSPKYLFRKEGQNVTLSCEQNLNHDAMYWYRQDPGQGLRLIYYSQIVNDFQKGDIAEGYSVSREKKESFPLTVTSAQKNPTAFYLCASSKGAYNEQFFGPGTRLTVL.

The chain couples TRBV29-1 to TRBJ2-7, with 7 bases aligning to TRBD1. CDR1 SQVTM and CDR2 ANQGSEA come from the germline V gene. V was pared by 4 bases and J by 6 bases, with 12 bases of the junction left unmatched. CDR3 length equals 14 residues. The CDR3 spells CSVALGQGVGEQYF. In DNA form, the CDR3 reads TGCAGCGTTGCGTTGGGTCAGGGGGTAGGCGAGCAGTACTTC.

The rearrangement links TRBV30 to TRBJ1-5; possible D gene TRBD1, 5 bases. The germline V gene has CDR1 GTSNPN and CDR2 SVGIG (reference sequence). This CDR3 has 14 residues. Trimming took 0 bases from V and 4 from J, leaving 10 bases between them. The CDR3 DNA reads TGTGCCTGGAGTGTGCAGGGCCGGAATCAGCCCCAGCATTTT. This translates into CAWSVQGRNQPQHF.

This clone was recorded once. The V and J genes are TRBV29-1 and TRBJ1-3; no clear D gene. CDR3 length: 13 residues. V was pared by 2 bases and J by 4 bases, with 9 bases between. Germline lookup yields CDR1 SQVTM and CDR2 ANQGSEA. CDR3 loop: CSVELNLGNTIYF. CDR3 in DNA: TGCAGCGTTGAATTAAATCTCGGAAACACCATATATTTT.

The chain combines TRBV10-3 with TRBJ2-2; TRBD1 or TRBD2 may be the D gene (6 bases each). This CDR3 is 14 amino acids long. Trimming stripped 11 bases from V and 2 bases from J, with 15 bases between. Germline V gene data show CDR1 as ENHRY and CDR2 as SYGVKD. CDR3 amino acids: CALGGSLNTGELFF. CDR3 DNA: TGTGCCCTCGGGGGCAGCCTCAACACCGGGGAGCTGTTTTTT.

J is TRBJ1-2 and V is TRBV6-5, with D uncertain. The CDR3 has 12 residues. V lost 2 bases to trimming and J lost 5 bases, with 6 bases between them. Germline CDR1 MNHEY, CDR2 SVGAGI. CDR3 in DNA: TGTGCCAGCAGTTACCGCGGGTATGGCTACACCTTC. Translated, it gives CASSYRGYGYTF.

The V gene is TRBV9, the J gene TRBJ2-2, with D unclear. Germline values: CDR1 SGDLS, CDR2 YYNGEE. V was cut by 5 bases and J by 3 bases, with 11 bases left in between. This CDR3 comprises 14 residues. CDR3 loop: CASREDGYTGELFF. The CDR3 nucleotides are TGTGCCAGCAGAGAGGACGGGTACACCGGGGAGCTGTTTTTT. Full variable domain (rest looked up from reference TRBV9 and TRBJ2-2): DSGVTQTPKHLITATGQRVTLRCSPRSGDLSVYWYQQSLDQGLQFLIQYYNGEERAKGNILERFSAQQFPDLHSELNLSSLELGDSALYFCASREDGYTGELFFGEGSRLTVL.

The V call is TRBV9, the J call TRBJ2-3; D unresolved. Germline V gene lookup returns CDR1 SGDLS and CDR2 YYNGEE. Between the trimmed V and J ends, which lost 4 bases and 2 bases, there was a span of 11 bases. The CDR3 totals 14 residues. The CDR3: CASSLTGYTDTQYF. CDR3 nucleotide sequence: TGTGCCAGCAGCCTCACGGGCTACACAGATACGCAGTATTTT.

The rearrangement uses TRBV9 and TRBJ2-5; 8 bases map to TRBD2. This CDR3 region has 14 residues. CDR1 is SGDLS, CDR2 YYNGEE, per germline. With 4 bases clipped from V and 5 bases from J, the junction kept 7 bases outside the gene matches. This chain's CDR3 is CASSPSGGRETQYF. The DNA for the CDR3 is TGTGCCAGCAGCCCAAGCGGGGGCAGGGAGACCCAGTACTTC.

The chain combines TRBV7-8 with TRBJ2-2, with D unclear. The V gene lost 0 bases and the J gene lost 8 bases, with 7 bases spanning the gap. The CDR3 runs 13 residues. Germline V CDR1 and CDR2: SGHVS, FQNEAQ. The CDR3, as DNA: TGTGCCAGCAGCTTAGCCGGAATTGGGGAGCTGTTTTTT. Encoded protein: CASSLAGIGELFF.

This chain's CDR3 is CSVERENTEAFF. For the CDR3, the DNA is TGCAGCGTTGAAAGGGAGAACACTGAAGCTTTCTTT. V is TRBV29-1 and J is TRBJ1-1; no definite D call. The V end was cut by 2 bases, the J end by 1 base, with 5 bases between. The length of the CDR3 is 12 residues. The germline gives CDR1 SQVTM, CDR2 ANQGSEA.

The chain is built from TRBV4-3 and TRBJ1-6; 7 bases are shared with TRBD1. V shed 0 bases, J shed 4 bases, and the junction held 6 bases outside the gene matches. CDR1 and CDR2 from the germline V gene are LGHNA and YSLEER. This CDR3 is built from 17 residues. DNA of the CDR3: TGCGCCAGCAGCCAAGACCTCAACAGGGGTTATAATTCACCCCTCCACTTT. Its translation: CASSQDLNRGYNSPLHF.

CDR3 nucleotides: TGTGCCTGGAGTTCCGGGACACCTAAAGAGACCCAGTACTTC. Protein product: CAWSSGTPKETQYF. The chain has TRBV30 and TRBJ2-5; possibly TRBD1 for D (6 bases). V was trimmed by 2 bases and J by 3 bases, leaving 13 bases between them. Germline loops: CDR1 GTSNPN, CDR2 SVGIG (reference sequence). This CDR3 contains 14 residues.